Shown below are 16 T cell receptor beta chains from a single sample sequenced in a study of cytomegalovirus exposure and HLA in healthy donors. Primers included in the PCR were 60 Vbeta and 13 Jbeta primers. The protocol was immunoSEQ multiplex PCR, while the TCRdb copy is restricted to in-frame clones and leaves out a portion. Found here are 120,000 to 150,000 clones, more than 75% of them singletons; the top ten hold 5.1%. Sequencing was performed on PBMCs. The receptor source for this set is a male donor in good health and CMV-seronegative.

The chain couples TRBV11-2 to TRBJ2-7; 7 bases map to TRBD1. V was clipped by 10 bases and J by 6 bases; unmatched bases: 9. CDR3 length: 12 residues. CDR1 is SGHAT, CDR2 FQNNGV, per germline. The CDR3 protein is CAIRTGSVEQYF. DNA for the CDR3: TGTGCCATCAGGACAGGCTCGGTCGAGCAGTACTTC.

The chain carries TRBV5-1 and TRBJ2-5; D is perhaps TRBD1 (6 bases). The CDR3 loop spans 15 amino acids. In germline, CDR1 is SGHRS, CDR2 YFSETQ. V was clipped by 7 bases and J by 0 bases, with 16 bases between them. As DNA, the CDR3 is TGCGCCAGCTACCCAGCAGGGGCGTACCAAGAGACCCAGTACTTC. Its translation is CASYPAGAYQETQYF.

The CDR3 DNA sequence: TGTGCCAGCAGCTTGGGACAGGCCACGAATGAAAAACTGTTTTTT. It translates to CASSLGQATNEKLFF. The chain is built from TRBV5-8 and TRBJ1-4; weak D call: TRBD1 (6 bases). Germline V CDR1 and CDR2: SGHTS, YDEGEE. This CDR3 is built from 15 residues. The V end was cut by 0 bases, the J end by 5 bases, with 11 bases between.

The V gene is TRBV10-3, the J gene TRBJ2-7; D is perhaps TRBD2 (5 bases). The CDR3 length is 16 residues. The V end was cut by 0 bases, the J end by 2 bases, with 14 bases between. Germline-derived CDR1 and CDR2 are ENHRY and SYGVKD. The CDR3 DNA is TGTGCCATCAGTGAGTCGGGGATGGCGGGCGCCTACGAGCAGTACTTC. It translates to CAISESGMAGAYEQYF.

This chain uses TRBV6-6 with TRBJ2-3; D is perhaps TRBD2 (5 bases). V was trimmed by 8 bases and J by 7 bases, leaving 10 bases between them. Germline lookup yields CDR1 MNHNY and CDR2 SVGAGI (reference sequence). The CDR3 is 11 amino acids. CDR3 nucleotide sequence: TGTGCCAGCGGCCCGGGATATACGCAGTATTTT. This encodes CASGPGYTQYF.

The rearrangement uses TRBV29-1 and TRBJ1-4; 10 bases are a match to TRBD1. CDR3 length equals 14 residues. Germline V CDR1 and CDR2: SQVTM, ANQGSEA. The V gene end was trimmed by 3 bases and the J gene end by 8 bases; junction bases not matched to a gene: 6. The CDR3 sequence: CSVEDGQGGEKLFF. The CDR3 DNA follows: TGCAGCGTTGAGGATGGACAGGGGGGAGAAAAACTGTTTTTT.

This CDR3 reads CSVDGGTGTNTEAFF. CDR3 DNA sequence: TGCAGCGTTGATGGGGGGACAGGGACGAACACTGAAGCTTTCTTT. This chain joins TRBV29-1 and TRBJ1-1; 9 bases are shared with TRBD1. Germline CDR1 SQVTM, CDR2 ANQGSEA. Trimming removed 3 bases from V and 1 base from J; junction bases left unmatched: 6. The CDR3 length is 15 residues.

The chain has TRBV6-1 and TRBJ1-6, with 10 bases matching TRBD1. The CDR3 is 15 residues long. V lost 6 bases, J lost 9 bases, and 8 bases stayed unmatched. The germline V gene encodes CDR1 MNHNS and CDR2 SASEGT. For the CDR3, the DNA is TGTGCCAGCAGCCTAGCCGGGACAGGGGCTTCACCCCTCCACTTT. It yields the protein CASSLAGTGASPLHF.

This chain joins TRBV5-1 and TRBJ2-3, with unresolved D. The CDR3 contains 13 residues. CDR1 is SGHRS and CDR2 is YFSETQ in the germline V gene. Trimming stripped 4 bases from V and 0 bases from J, with 6 bases between. CDR3 sequence reads: CASSEISTDTQYF. The CDR3 nucleotides read TGCGCCAGCAGCGAGATAAGCACAGATACGCAGTATTTT.

This clone has just a few counts. Distinct nucleotide sequences in the sample also encode this CDR3. The chain employs TRBV7-9 and TRBJ2-7, with a tentative D call TRBD2 (5 bases). The CDR3 has 14 residues. CDR1 is SEHNR and CDR2 is FQNEAQ in the germline V gene (reference sequence). Trimming cost V 0 bases and J 0 bases, with 6 bases left between them. CDR3 DNA sequence: TGTGCCAGCAGCTTAGCAGGGAGCTCCTACGAGCAGTACTTC. Protein product: CASSLAGSSYEQYF.

The chain uses TRBV15 and TRBJ1-2; D is unresolved. The CDR3 is 14 amino acids. The V gene's germline CDR1 is LNHNV and CDR2 YYDKDF (reference sequence). V lost 1 base and J 6 bases, leaving 12 bases between the germline ends. The CDR3 loop is CATSRGGFSDGYTF. The DNA for the CDR3 is TGTGCCACCAGCAGAGGAGGGTTTTCTGATGGCTACACCTTC.

This clone has a count of ten or more. J is TRBJ1-1 and V is TRBV4-3; possibly TRBD1 for D (5 bases). The CDR3 is 15 residues long. V gave up 1 base and J gave up 0 bases, with 9 bases separating them. CDR1 is LGHNA and CDR2 is YSLEER in the germline V gene. The CDR3 nucleotides read TGCGCCAGCAGCCAAGCCTGGACAATGAACACTGAAGCTTTCTTT. Protein: CASSQAWTMNTEAFF.

The chain is built from TRBV9 and TRBJ1-5; 8 positions match TRBD1. The CDR3 is 15 amino acids. V shed 3 bases and J 4 bases; nucleotides not matched to a gene: 6. Germline assignment: CDR1 SGDLS and CDR2 YYNGEE. In DNA, the CDR3 is TGTGCCAGCAGCGCCGGACAGGGAGGAAATCAGCCCCAGCATTTT. Translated, it gives CASSAGQGGNQPQHF.

The J gene is TRBJ2-7, the V gene TRBV5-6; no reliable D call. Trimming removed 1 base from V and 4 bases from J, with 9 bases in between. The germline V gene encodes CDR1 SGHDT and CDR2 YYEEEE. The CDR3 has 13 residues. CDR3 nucleotides: TGTGCCAGCAGCTTGAAAGCTGCGTACGAGCAGTACTTC. Its translation is CASSLKAAYEQYF.

The chain carries TRBV6-1 and TRBJ2-3; the match to TRBD2 covers 7 bases. Trimming cost V 3 bases and J 9 bases; bases outside gene matches: 15. The CDR3 sequence is 16 residues long. The V gene's germline CDR1 is MNHNS and CDR2 SASEGT. The chain's CDR3 is CASSEFEGRGMETQYF. In nucleotides, the CDR3 is TGTGCCAGCAGTGAGTTTGAGGGGAGGGGAATGGAAACGCAGTATTTT.

In this sample, this clone turned up once. This chain uses TRBV6-5 with TRBJ1-3; a possible D gene is TRBD1 (5 bases). CDR1 is MNHEY, CDR2 SVGAGI, per germline. Between the trimmed V and J ends, which lost 5 bases and 0 bases, there was a span of 11 bases. The CDR3 is 15 amino acids. The CDR3 loop reads CASSTGYYSGNTIYF. For the CDR3, the DNA is TGTGCCAGCAGTACAGGCTATTACTCTGGAAACACCATATATTTT.